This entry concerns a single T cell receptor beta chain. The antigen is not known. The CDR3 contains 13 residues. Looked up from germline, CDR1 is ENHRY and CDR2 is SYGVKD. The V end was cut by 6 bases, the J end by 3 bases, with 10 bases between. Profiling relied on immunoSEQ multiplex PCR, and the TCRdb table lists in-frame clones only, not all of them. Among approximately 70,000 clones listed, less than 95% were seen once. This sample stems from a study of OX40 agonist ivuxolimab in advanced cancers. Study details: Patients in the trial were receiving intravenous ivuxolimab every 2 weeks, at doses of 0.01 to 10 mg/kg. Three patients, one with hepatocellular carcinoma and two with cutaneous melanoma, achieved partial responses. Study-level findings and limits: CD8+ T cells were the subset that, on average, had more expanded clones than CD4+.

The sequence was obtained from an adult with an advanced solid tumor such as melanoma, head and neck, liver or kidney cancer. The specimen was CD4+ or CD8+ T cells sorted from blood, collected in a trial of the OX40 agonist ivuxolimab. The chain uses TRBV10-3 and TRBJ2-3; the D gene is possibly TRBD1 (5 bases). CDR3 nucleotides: TGTGCCATCAGAGAGCAGGGTACAGATACGCAGTATTTT. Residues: CAIREQGTDTQYF.